This T cell receptor (beta chain) was observed in a study of regulatory T cells in long-lasting Graves disease. iRepertoire HTBI primers and Arm-PCR of CDR3 regions built TCR beta libraries. MiXCR was run by TCRdb on the multiplex PCR reads, yielding one entry per CDR3 protein. The data show a few hundred thousand distinct CDR3 sequences, with roughly 14% seen just once and more than 8.5% held by the top ten. This sample's time point: newly diagnosed GD, antithyroid drugs for less than 3 months. Isolated PBMC RNA provided the starting material for the TCR library. This clonotype was observed a handful of times. V dropped 3 bases and J dropped 0 bases, with 7 bases sitting between them. Germline V gene lookup returns CDR1 SGDLS and CDR2 YYNGEE. This CDR3 has 13 residues. The same specimen was also included in a second study, on T cells in Graves' hyperthyroidism and ophthalmopathy. According to that study: HTBI primers were the set used in a first-round RT-PCR of the TCR CDR3.

The chain is built from TRBV9 and TRBJ2-7; D ambiguous. This specimen was peripheral blood mononuclear cells (PBMCs), taken at new diagnosis, from a patient treated with antithyroid drugs. This sequence was found in a man under 40 with Graves disease. The CDR3 nucleotides are TGTGCCAGCAGCGCCCCCCACTCCTACGAGCAGTACTTC. Its translation: CASSAPHSYEQYF. The variable domain in full, completed from reference TRBV9 and TRBJ2-7, reads DSGVTQTPKHLITATGQRVTLRCSPRSGDLSVYWYQQSLDQGLQFLIQYYNGEERAKGNILERFSAQQFPDLHSELNLSSLELGDSALYFCASSAPHSYEQYFGPGTRLTVT.